The source of this T cell receptor (beta chain) is a study of shared clonotypes between healthy human individuals. Germline CDR1 reads LNHNV; CDR2 reads YYDKDF (reference sequence). V was clipped by 7 bases and J by 3 bases, with 10 bases between them. This CDR3 is 13 amino acids long. Notes on this clone: Antigen unknown.

Sequencing was performed with immunoSEQ multiplex PCR; in TCRdb, only in-frame clones are kept and a portion is missing. The table records fewer than 600,000 clones, around three quarters of them present only once. Study findings and constraints: Sample collection involved blood only; tissue repertoires are likely different.

Sequencing used PBMCs. This TCR was recovered from a woman aged 40 to 49 in good health. Some clones in this sample may be carry-over from other donors' samples. This chain links TRBV15 with TRBJ1-5; D might be TRBD1 (6 bases). The CDR3 DNA follows: TGTGCCACCACCACAGGGCTCAATCAGCCCCAGCATTTT. Encoded protein: CATTTGLNQPQHF.